This T cell receptor beta chain was identified during a study of breast tumors, draining lymph nodes, adjacent tissues. The CDR3 runs to 16 residues. V shed 1 base and J shed 4 bases, with 16 bases lying between them. Breast cancer patients provided tissue from their axillary draining lymph nodes. TCRdb independently ran MiXCR on the multiplex PCR reads; one entry per CDR3 protein. The table has approximately 150,000 distinct CDR3 sequences, about 33% seen once; the top ten hold around 4%. In the case of this clonotype: Its target is unknown.

Findings and limits, study-wide: Tumor TCR diversity was below lymph nodes but above nontumor tissue.

The sequence derives from a female donor with breast cancer. Some clones in this sample may be carry-over from other donors' samples. The material sequenced was axillary lymph node tissue. This chain connects TRBV12-3 or TRBV12-4 to TRBJ1-2, with D maybe TRBD1 (6 bases). CDR3 nucleotides: TGTGCCAGCAGTTTAGGTGTCACAGGGATAAGCTATGGCTACACCTTC. It translates to CASSLGVTGISYGYTF.